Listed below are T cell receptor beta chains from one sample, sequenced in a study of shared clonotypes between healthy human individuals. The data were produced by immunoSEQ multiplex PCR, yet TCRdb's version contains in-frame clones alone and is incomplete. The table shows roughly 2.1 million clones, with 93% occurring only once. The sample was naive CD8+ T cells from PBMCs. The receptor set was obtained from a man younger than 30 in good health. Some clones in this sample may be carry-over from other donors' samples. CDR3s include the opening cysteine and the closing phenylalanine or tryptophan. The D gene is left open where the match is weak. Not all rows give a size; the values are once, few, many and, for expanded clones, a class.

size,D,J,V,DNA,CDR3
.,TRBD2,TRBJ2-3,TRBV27,TGTGCCAGCAGTTTATTTACGACTAGCGGTAGCACAGATACGCAGTATTTT,CASSLFTTSGSTDTQYF
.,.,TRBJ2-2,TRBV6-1,TGTGCCAGCAGACAGGGGAGGGTGTCCACCGGGGAGCTGTTTTTT,CASRQGRVSTGELFF
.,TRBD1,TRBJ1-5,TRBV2,TGTGCCAGCAGTGACCCGGGACAGGGTCAGCCCCAGCATTTT,CASSDPGQGQPQHF
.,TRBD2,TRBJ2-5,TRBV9,TGTGCCAGCAGGGGGAGGGACTTC,CASRGRDF
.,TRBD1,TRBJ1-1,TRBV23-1,TGCGCCAGCAGTCAGCCGGGACAGAGAAACACTGAAGCTTTCTTT,CASSQPGQRNTEAFF
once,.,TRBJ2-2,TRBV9,TGTGCCAGCAGCTCCGAGTGGAGGGGGAACACCGGGGAGCTGTTTTTT,CASSSEWRGNTGELFF
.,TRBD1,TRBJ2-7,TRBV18,TGTGCCAGCTCACCACCGGTAGTCAAGGGGGCCTCCTACGAGCAGTACTTC,CASSPPVVKGASYEQYF
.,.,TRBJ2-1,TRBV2,TGTGCCAGCAGTGTGGCCGAGGGGTACAATGAGCAGTTCTTC,CASSVAEGYNEQFF
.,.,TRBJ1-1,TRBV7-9,TGTGCCAGCAGCTTAGAATGGGGGAAGGAAGCTTTCTTT,CASSLEWGKEAFF
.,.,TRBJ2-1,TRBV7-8,TGTGCCAGCAGCCGGACCGGGGCCTACAATGAGCAGTTCTTC,CASSRTGAYNEQFF
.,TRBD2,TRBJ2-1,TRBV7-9,TGTGCCAGCAGCTTAGTCCAGCGGGAGTTTGGTGAGCAGTTCTTC,CASSLVQREFGEQFF
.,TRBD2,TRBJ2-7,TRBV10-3,TGTGCCATCAGTACCCCTAGCGGGAGGGCCTACGAGCAGTACTTC,CAISTPSGRAYEQYF
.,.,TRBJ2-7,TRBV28,TGTGCCAGCAGCCCATCCGGGGCTTTCTACGAGCAGTACTTC,CASSPSGAFYEQYF
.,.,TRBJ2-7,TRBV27,TGTGCCAGCAGTTTCGATTCCTACGAGCAGTACTTC,CASSFDSYEQYF
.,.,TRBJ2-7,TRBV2,TGTGCCAGCAGTGAAACTATGACTAGCTCCTACGAGCAGTACTTC,CASSETMTSSYEQYF
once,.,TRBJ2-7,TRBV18,TGTGCCAGCTCACTCGAGATCTCCTACGAGCAGTACTTC,CASSLEISYEQYF
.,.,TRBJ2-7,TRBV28,TGTGCCAGCAGCATAGTAGCAGACGAGCAGTACTTC,CASSIVADEQYF
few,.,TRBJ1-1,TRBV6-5,TGTGCCAGCAGCCAACCAGGCCTAGGGGCTTTCTTT,CASSQPGLGAFF
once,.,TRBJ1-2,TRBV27,TGTGCCAGCAGCCAAACGAAGGGGAATGGCTACACCTTC,CASSQTKGNGYTF
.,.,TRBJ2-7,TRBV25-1,TGTGCCAGCAGTGAACGGGCAGGGGGGCCCTACGAGCAGTACTTC,CASSERAGGPYEQYF
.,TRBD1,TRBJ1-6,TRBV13,TGTGCCAGCAGCGGGGACAGGGGTAATTCACCCCTCCACTTT,CASSGDRGNSPLHF
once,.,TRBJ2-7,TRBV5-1,TGCGCCAGCAGCTTGGACCTATTCTACGAGCAGTACTTC,CASSLDLFYEQYF
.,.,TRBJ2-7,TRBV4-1,TGCGCCAGCAGCCAAGTACTAGTGCAATCCTACGAGCAGTACTTC,CASSQVLVQSYEQYF
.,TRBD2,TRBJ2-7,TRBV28,TGTGCCAGCAGTTTGACTAGCGGGACTAACGAGCAGTACTTC,CASSLTSGTNEQYF
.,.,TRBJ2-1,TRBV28,TGTGCCAGCAGCGTCGCAGGGCTGCAGTTCTTC,CASSVAGLQFF
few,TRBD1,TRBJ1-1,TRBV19,TGTGCCAGTGTAACCGGGACAGGGGCCATCTTT,CASVTGTGAIF
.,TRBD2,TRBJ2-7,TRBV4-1,TGCGCCAGCAGTACAAGTCCCGGGACTAGTGTCTACGAGCAGTACTTC,CASSTSPGTSVYEQYF
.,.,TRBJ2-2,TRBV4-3,TGCGCCAGCAGCCAAGCTCTTAGTAGTACGACCGGGGAGCTGTTTTTT,CASSQALSSTTGELFF
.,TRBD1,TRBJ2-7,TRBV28,TGTGCCAGCAGTTGGGGACAGGGAGGGTACGAGCAGTACTTC,CASSWGQGGYEQYF